The entry that follows covers one T cell receptor (beta chain) sequence. The antigen remains undetermined. CDR1 is SGDLS, CDR2 YYNGEE, per germline. The germline V and J ends were trimmed by 6 bases and 3 bases, with 12 bases remaining between them. The CDR3 is made up of 13 amino acids. Generated by immunoSEQ multiplex PCR, the TCRdb table keeps only in-frame clones and is missing some. The sample has around 72,000 clones; under 95% are singletons. This entry belongs to a study of siplizumab effects on memory and regulatory T cells. The study, taken as a whole, reports: No naive or memory phenotype could be assigned to roughly 80-97% of proliferating clones.

The V call is TRBV9, the J call TRBJ1-1, with D unresolved. The sequence derives from a human donor in good health. The sequencing sample was made of CD8+ T cells sorted from blood. The CDR3 DNA reads TGTGCCAGCAACCCGTGGGTGGACACTGAAGCTTTCTTT. It translates to CASNPWVDTEAFF.